The 20 T cell receptor beta chains below all came from one sample that was sequenced in a study of shared clonotypes between healthy human individuals. Only in-frame clones appear in the TCRdb table, and some are missing; sequencing was by immunoSEQ multiplex PCR. The table records about 750,000 clones, over 90% of them present only once. The naive CD8 subset, CD45RO-negative cells positively selected for CCR7, excluded terminally differentiated effector memory CD45RA+ cells. Material for sequencing was naive CD8+ T cells sorted from blood. Source of these receptors: a man under 40 in good health.

The rearrangement uses TRBV10-2 and TRBJ2-1; 8 bases agree with TRBD2. The J segment lost 4 bases and the V segment lost 6 bases, leaving 8 bases of the junction unmatched. The germline CDR1 and CDR2 sequences are WSHSY and SAAADI. The CDR3 loop spans 15 amino acids. The CDR3 sequence is CASSDSGSAYNEQFF. The CDR3 DNA reads as TGCGCCAGCAGCGACAGCGGGAGTGCGTACAATGAGCAGTTCTTC.

The chain joins TRBV27 to TRBJ2-1, with D unresolved. This CDR3 contains 14 residues. Trimming cost V 2 bases and J 7 bases, with 12 bases left between them. The germline CDR1 and CDR2 sequences are MNHEY and SMNVEV (reference sequence). The chain's CDR3 is CASSLGSLRNEQFF. The CDR3 DNA is TGTGCCAGCAGTTTAGGAAGCTTACGGAATGAGCAGTTCTTC.

The chain recombines TRBV5-1 with TRBJ1-2; D gene unclear. V was cut by 2 bases and J by 6 bases, with 20 bases left in between. The CDR3 runs to 16 residues. Per germline, CDR1 SGHRS and CDR2 YFSETQ. The CDR3 protein is CASSFQVDPFPDGYTF. In nucleotides, the CDR3 is TGCGCCAGCAGCTTCCAAGTAGACCCCTTCCCCGATGGCTACACCTTC.

This clone occurred once. This chain uses TRBV21-1 with TRBJ1-1. TRBV21-1 is an annotated pseudogene. This CDR3 is built from 13 residues. This CDR3 is CASRPGGNTEAFF. CDR3 DNA sequence: TGTGCCAGCAGACCAGGAGGGAACACTGAAGCTTTCTTT.

The chain employs TRBV7-2 and TRBJ2-3; D gene uncertain. The V end lost 1 base, the J end lost 3 bases, and 11 bases lay between the germline ends. The V gene's germline CDR1 is SGHTA and CDR2 FQGNSA. CDR3 size: 15 residues. The CDR3 reads CASSLDWGRTDTQYF. As DNA, the CDR3 is TGTGCCAGCAGCTTAGACTGGGGTCGGACAGATACGCAGTATTTT.

The chain is built from TRBV4-1 and TRBJ2-7, with no clear D. Trimming removed 1 base from V and 6 bases from J, with 16 bases in between. CDR3 length equals 15 residues. Germline CDR1 is MGHRA and CDR2 is YSYEKL. The CDR3 nucleotides are TGCGCCAGCAGCCAAGCTGGTCCCCTTGGTGGCGAGCAGTACTTC. Translated, it gives CASSQAGPLGGEQYF.

The chain is built from TRBV7-9 and TRBJ2-7; no clear D gene. Germline assignment: CDR1 SEHNR and CDR2 FQNEAQ (reference sequence). The CDR3 consists of 15 residues. The germline V and J ends were trimmed by 1 base and 9 bases, with 19 bases remaining between them. CDR3 sequence: CASSLGGRGILVQYF. The CDR3 region has the DNA TGTGCCAGCAGCTTAGGGGGAAGAGGTATTCTCGTGCAGTACTTC.

The chain has TRBV9 and TRBJ1-1, with D possibly TRBD1 on 6 matching bases. The germline V gene encodes CDR1 SGDLS and CDR2 YYNGEE. The CDR3 runs to 15 residues. V dropped 0 bases and J dropped 4 bases, with 13 bases sitting between them. The CDR3 loop reads CASSVASGEGTEAFF. In DNA form, the CDR3 reads TGTGCCAGCAGCGTAGCGTCAGGGGAGGGCACTGAAGCTTTCTTT. Combining the CDR3 with reference TRBV9 and TRBJ1-1 gives the whole variable domain DSGVTQTPKHLITATGQRVTLRCSPRSGDLSVYWYQQSLDQGLQFLIQYYNGEERAKGNILERFSAQQFPDLHSELNLSSLELGDSALYFCASSVASGEGTEAFFGQGTRLTVV.

This rearrangement joins TRBV27 to TRBJ2-5; TRBD2 agrees at 7 bases. CDR1 and CDR2 from the germline V gene are MNHEY and SMNVEV (reference sequence). The CDR3 runs 15 residues. Trimming at V came to 8 bases and at J to 7 bases, leaving 16 bases not matched to a gene. CDR3 sequence reads: CASHPGREIFGTQYF. CDR3 nucleotide sequence: TGTGCCAGCCACCCGGGGCGGGAGATCTTTGGGACCCAGTACTTC.

In its sample, this clone was seen once. The chain recombines TRBV7-6 with TRBJ2-7, with 13 bases lining up with TRBD2. Germline trimming cut 3 bases from V and 4 bases from J; bases unmatched to any gene: 12. The CDR3 runs 18 residues. Germline values: CDR1 SGHVS, CDR2 FNYEAQ. The CDR3 here is CASSLGTKTGLAGYEQYF. The CDR3 DNA is TGTGCCAGCAGCTTGGGTACAAAAACGGGACTAGCGGGATACGAGCAGTACTTC.

J is TRBJ1-2 and V is TRBV7-9; no clear D. V lost 1 base and J lost 4, with 10 bases in between. The CDR3 loop spans 14 amino acids. Germline V gene sequence: CDR1 SEHNR, CDR2 FQNEAQ (reference sequence). The DNA for the CDR3 is TGTGCCAGCAGCTTAGGGACCCTGGGCTATGGCTACACCTTC. Amino acids: CASSLGTLGYGYTF.

The chain links TRBV7-9 to TRBJ2-7, with TRBD1 matching over 8 bases. CDR1 and CDR2 from the germline V gene are SEHNR and FQNEAQ (reference sequence). With 5 bases clipped from V and 6 bases from J, the junction kept 12 bases outside the gene matches. This CDR3 is built from 15 residues. The CDR3 sequence: CASSRDPGRGPEQYF. The CDR3 bases are TGTGCCAGCAGCCGAGATCCTGGCAGGGGGCCCGAGCAGTACTTC.

As regards this clone: This may be a read error, as it is one base from a much larger clone. This specimen includes other DNA sequences encoding the same CDR3. CDR3 bases: TGTGCCAGCAGCCCTCCTAGCACAGATACGCAGTATTTT. Translation gives CASSPPSTDTQYF. The rearrangement joins TRBV11-3 to TRBJ2-3; D is uncertain. The CDR3 is 13 residues long. Germline CDR1 SGHNT, CDR2 YENEEA. Trimming stripped 5 bases from V and 0 bases from J, with 6 bases between.

The V call is TRBV28, the J call TRBJ1-4; 11 bases line up with TRBD1. The CDR3 runs to 16 residues. The germline V gene has CDR1 MDHEN and CDR2 SYDVKM. The V and J ends lost 6 bases and 7 bases, in that order; junction bases with no gene match: 10. The CDR3 DNA reads as TGTGCCAGCAGCAAAAGGGACAGGGGGGTTGGTGAAAAACTGTTTTTT. Translation gives CASSKRDRGVGEKLFF.

This clone was observed a handful of times. The chain joins TRBV2 to TRBJ2-5; D might be TRBD1 (6 bases). With 3 bases removed from V and 3 bases from J, the gap between germline ends came to 8 bases. Germline V gene sequence: CDR1 SNHLY, CDR2 FYNNEI. This CDR3 contains 13 residues. The chain's CDR3 is CASSEDSEETQYF. The DNA for the CDR3 is TGTGCCAGCAGTGAGGACAGTGAAGAGACCCAGTACTTC.

This rearrangement joins TRBV13 to TRBJ2-7; 11 nucleotides agree with TRBD2. Germline values: CDR1 PRHDT, CDR2 FYEKMQ (reference sequence). The CDR3 totals 14 residues. J gave up 2 bases and V 6 bases, and 3 bases lay outside the gene matches. The CDR3 sequence: CASRIAGGTYEQYF. CDR3 DNA sequence: TGTGCCAGCAGGATAGCGGGAGGGACCTACGAGCAGTACTTC. Full variable domain (rest looked up from reference TRBV13 and TRBJ2-7): AAGVIQSPRHLIKEKRETATLKCYPIPRHDTVYWYQQGPGQDPQFLISFYEKMQSDKGSIPDRFSAQQFSDYHSELNMSSLELGDSALYFCASRIAGGTYEQYFGPGTRLTVT.

The chain carries TRBV4-3 and TRBJ2-5; the D gene could be TRBD1 or TRBD2 (6 bases each). Germline CDR1 LGHNA, CDR2 YSLEER. The V and J ends lost 6 bases and 0 bases respectively, with 17 bases between them. The CDR3 has 16 residues. CDR3 sequence (DNA): TGCGCCAGCAGTTCCAATCTAGGGGGGAACCAAGAGACCCAGTACTTC. This encodes CASSSNLGGNQETQYF.

The V gene is TRBV6-1, the J gene TRBJ1-2; no definite D call. This CDR3 region has 15 residues. CDR1 is MNHNS and CDR2 is SASEGT in the germline V gene. V gave up 4 bases and J gave up 4 bases, with 16 bases separating them. CDR3 amino acids: CASSGTWTVVYGYTF. The CDR3 DNA sequence: TGTGCCAGCAGTGGAACTTGGACGGTGGTCTATGGCTACACCTTC.

CDR3 protein: CASSLEDRQYEQYF. The CDR3 DNA reads TGTGCCAGCAGCTTAGAAGACAGACAATACGAGCAGTACTTC. The rearrangement uses TRBV7-8 and TRBJ2-7; D might be TRBD1 (5 bases). CDR1 SGHVS and CDR2 FQNEAQ come from the germline V gene. V was shortened by 1 base and J by 4 bases, with 11 bases between the two germline ends. The CDR3 is made up of 14 amino acids.

The DNA of the CDR3 is TGTGCCAGCAGCTCTCCTCAACCGAAATACAGCAATCAGCCCCAGCATTTT. As protein: CASSSPQPKYSNQPQHF. J is TRBJ1-5 and V is TRBV11-3, with no clear D. In germline, CDR1 is SGHNT, CDR2 YENEEA. The CDR3 consists of 17 residues. V gave up 4 bases and J gave up 1 base, with 17 bases separating them.